This TCR beta chain was observed in a study of T cells and Merkel cell carcinoma outcomes. Study-wide findings and caveats: Repertoire plus T-cell density reportedly predicted Merkel cell carcinoma outcomes.

Sequenced by immunoSEQ multiplex PCR; TCRdb stores in-frame clones only, minus some. This sample carries roughly 2,000 clones, over 90% of them seen once, and the ten largest clones take over 1.1%. The CDR3 is made up of 14 amino acids. Germline lookup yields CDR1 GTSNPN and CDR2 SVGIG (reference sequence). Trimming removed 0 bases at V and 4 bases at J, with 12 bases between. Remarks on this clone: Antigen specificity is unknown.

This TCR was sampled from a human donor with Merkel cell carcinoma. Sequencing was done on a sample of tumor tissue from Merkel cell carcinoma. The genes are TRBV30 and TRBJ2-5, with D maybe TRBD1 (6 bases). The CDR3 loop reads CAWSVPGASETQYF. The CDR3 nucleotides read TGTGCCTGGAGTGTACCAGGGGCGTCAGAGACCCAGTACTTC.